This TCR beta chain was found in a study of CD8+CD57+ T cells in acquired aplastic anemia. The template for TCR beta VDJ and CDR3 sequence profiling was genomic DNA. TCRdb processed the reads anew with MiXCR; each CDR3 protein has one entry. The table shows about 290,000 distinct CDR3 sequences, with approximately 57% occurring only once. From germline, CDR1 is ENHRY and CDR2 SYGVKD. Trimming cost V 3 bases and J 3 bases; bases outside gene matches: 7. This CDR3 has 16 amino acids. Selection for sequencing was limited to patients who had shown CD8+CD57+ cell expansion by flow cytometry. Each patient carried a diagnosis of severe acquired aplastic anemia. The study sampled blood from patients who had received no therapy.

The chain employs TRBV10-3 and TRBJ2-4; 8 nucleotides agree with TRBD1. This clonotype was obtained from a human donor with aplastic anemia. Sample: sorted CD4+, CD8+, or CD8+CD57+ T cells (not recorded which) from PBMCs. The CDR3 reads CAISDRQGLVKNIQYF. In nucleotides, the CDR3 is TGTGCCATCAGTGATCGACAGGGGCTGGTCAAAAACATTCAGTACTTC.